This T cell receptor beta chain derives from a study of beta chain features in type 1 diabetes (dated by TCRdb to 2017 to 2018). Turning to the overall study: Patients and healthy donors did not differ in mean age, gender distribution, total cell number or subset yield. A total of 90 million to 120 million sorted cells were examined across all samples, and a strong correlation was observed between cell number per subset and RNA yield. The study compared TCRB repertoires of sorted circulating CD4+ T cell subsets between recently diagnosed type 1 diabetes patients and matched healthy donors. Regulatory and stem cell-like memory subsets were obtained from only 8 patients and about eight healthy donors, while naive and central memory subsets were obtained from all 28 donors. Study-wide findings and limitations: Naive, central memory and regulatory TCRB repertoires appeared more similar among patients than among healthy donors. Because small numbers of individuals were included in the HLA sub-analyses, any influence of HLA type on TCRB rearrangement was left unresolved. Because cDNA was sequenced instead of genomic DNA, highly expressing activated cells could be over-represented, though the groups showed no difference in activation or CD3 levels. Shorter templates might be favored by PCR, yet because patient and control samples were amplified and corrected together, any such skew would affect both groups equally. Type 1 diabetes patients showed a moderate but significant shortening of TCRB CDR3 length in all four CD4+ subsets. Fewer insertions and more nucleotide deletions at VDJ recombination sites were observed in patients with type 1 diabetes, implying thymic rearrangement abnormalities.

This clone was detected a few times. There is no known antigen for this receptor. It has no much larger one-base neighbor in the sample; base qualities were not kept. From the cysteine up to the phenylalanine, the CDR3 has a length of 16 residues. The only DNA kept is the CDR3, 48 bases in frame from the first base. CDR1 MDHEN and CDR2 SYDVKM are derived from the germline V gene. V is cut back by 6 bases and J by 0 bases, with 8 bases in the junction unmatched. Each donor gave one peripheral blood draw, roughly 120 mL on average, collected into heparinised tubes. Naive, central memory, regulatory and stem cell-like memory CD4+ T cells were sorted on a BD FACSAria II using a panel including CD45RO, CCR7, CD25, CD127, CD95 and CD27. A purity above 98% was achieved for all sorted populations. PBMCs were isolated right away by Lymphoprep density gradient centrifugation and were stained directly, without culture. Samples were stained and sorted in pairs, with one healthy donor and one patient per experiment, so that batch effects were minimized.

All of the isolated RNA was reverse transcribed with the High Capacity cDNA Reverse Transcription Kit, so expressed TCRB transcripts were sequenced. Deep immunoSEQ sequencing was applied to naive, central memory and regulatory T cell samples, giving an average of roughly 3.5 million total reads per sample. Sorted cells were lysed in RLT buffer and RNA was extracted with DNase-treated RNeasy Micro or Mini kits, depending on cell number. Each cell subset was processed separately to prevent cross-contamination, with patient and healthy donor samples processed together. Using the immunoSEQ multiplex PCR, TCRB sequences were amplified from cDNA into 87-bp fragments spanning the CDR3 region. The amplicons were sequenced using the Illumina HiSeq platform. In the authors' own workflow: Synthetic template baselines were used to correct PCR bias computationally, reads within Hamming distance 2 were collapsed, and singletons that could not be merged were discarded. Reads were aligned against IMGT to assign V, D and J genes, CDR3 length and insertions or deletions at six rearrangement sites. Within each subset, clonotype counts were normalized to sorted cell number, after which true diversity and Gini coefficients were computed with the tcR R package. The overlap coefficient, calculated on TCRB nucleotide sequences, was used to measure repertoire sharing. Out-of-frame TCRB sequences from naive cells were analyzed to stand in for the pre-selection repertoire. This immuneACCESS table, as held by TCRdb, lists in-frame sequences with V and J called but not all clones. Of the missing ones, under half trace to an unresolved V gene in checked studies; the others have no known cause. V and J calls and clone size follow that table, whereas D and trimming were derived from the DNA. Recorded for this sample are 450,000 to 600,000 clones; about 30% of them occurred a single time. The leading ten clones occupy 0.065% of the sample.

Recombination linked TRBV28 to TRBJ2-5; the junction holds 9 bases that match TRBD1. The receptor was isolated from a man aged 18 to 30 in good health. The material sequenced was naive CD4+ T cells from blood. Sample cell subset or site, as interpreted from the label and publication: true naive CD4+ T cells. CDR3 protein: CASRTGGQGHQETQYF. The DNA sequence is given as TGTGCCAGCAGGACCGGGGGACAGGGTCACCAAGAGACCCAGTACTTC. With the rest looked up from the reference TRBV28 and TRBJ2-5 genes rather than sequenced, the full variable domain is DVKVTQSSRYLVKRTGEKVFLECVQDMDHENMFWYRQDPGLGLRLIYFSYDVKMKEKGDIPEGYSVSREKKERFSLILESASTNQTSMYLCASRTGGQGHQETQYFGPGTRLLVL.